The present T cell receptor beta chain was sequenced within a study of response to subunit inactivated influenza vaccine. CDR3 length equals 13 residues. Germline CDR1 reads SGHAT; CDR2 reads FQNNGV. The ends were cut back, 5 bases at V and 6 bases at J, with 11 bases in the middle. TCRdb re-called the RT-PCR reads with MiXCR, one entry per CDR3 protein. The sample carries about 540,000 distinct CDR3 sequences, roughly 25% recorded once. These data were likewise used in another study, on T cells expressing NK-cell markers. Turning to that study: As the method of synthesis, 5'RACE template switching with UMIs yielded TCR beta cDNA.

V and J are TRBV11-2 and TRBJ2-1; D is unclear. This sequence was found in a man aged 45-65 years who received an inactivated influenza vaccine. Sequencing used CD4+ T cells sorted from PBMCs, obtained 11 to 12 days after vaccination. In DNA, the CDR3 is TGTGCCAGCAGCACGCAGTCCCCCAATGAGCAGTTCTTC. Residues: CASSTQSPNEQFF.